These 26 T cell receptor beta chains came from one sample sequenced in a study of T cell repertoires in cytomegalovirus infection. TCRdb redid the calling of the reads with MiXCR, one entry per CDR3 protein. This table has 300,000 to 400,000 distinct CDR3 sequences, more than 8% appearing once. The specimen was PBMCs. Receptor source: a human donor in good health (CMV status not recorded). Some clones in this sample may be carry-over from other donors' samples.

This clonotype was counted many times. This chain connects TRBV6-1 to TRBJ1-1; D ambiguous. Trimming removed 3 bases from V and 7 bases from J, with 6 bases in between. CDR1 and CDR2 from the germline V gene are MNHNS and SASEGT. The CDR3 has 11 amino acids. Here the CDR3 reads CASSDYYEAFF. Written as DNA, the CDR3 is TGTGCCAGCAGTGATTATTATGAAGCTTTCTTT.

In its sample, this clonotype was seen a few times. This chain links TRBV28 with TRBJ2-7; D uncertain. The germline CDR1 and CDR2 sequences are MDHEN and SYDVKM. V was clipped by 4 bases and J by 5 bases, with 6 bases between them. CDR3 size: 11 residues. CDR3 in DNA: TGTGCCAGCAGTTCGTTCCACGAGCAGTACTTC. Protein: CASSSFHEQYF.

The J gene is TRBJ1-2, the V gene TRBV10-3; no definite D call. Germline lookup yields CDR1 ENHRY and CDR2 SYGVKD. The CDR3 has 12 amino acids. The V gene lost 9 bases and the J gene lost 8 bases, with 16 bases spanning the gap. This chain's CDR3 is CAISDRMGGYTF. The DNA for the CDR3 is TGTGCCATTTCCGACCGGATGGGGGGCTACACCTTC.

This clonotype was seen repeatedly, ten times or more. The J gene is TRBJ2-2, the V gene TRBV15; the D is unclear. V shed 4 bases and J shed 6 bases, with 3 bases lying between them. The CDR3 is 11 amino acids. Germline lookup yields CDR1 LNHNV and CDR2 YYDKDF (reference sequence). This CDR3 reads CATSMAGELFF. In DNA, the CDR3 is TGTGCCACCAGCATGGCCGGGGAGCTGTTTTTT.

This clonotype came up once. This chain links TRBV28 with TRBJ1-2; 9 bases are shared with TRBD1. Trimming took 5 bases from V and 4 from J; bases not matched to a gene: 14. The CDR3 is made up of 17 amino acids. Germline CDR1 reads MDHEN; CDR2 reads SYDVKM. CDR3 amino acids: CASSQMGQGERSYGYTF. The CDR3 nucleotides are TGTGCCAGCAGTCAAATGGGACAGGGCGAAAGATCCTATGGCTACACCTTC.

The rearrangement links TRBV30 to TRBJ1-5; no clear D gene. Germline values: CDR1 GTSNPN, CDR2 SVGIG (reference sequence). CDR3 length: 13 amino acids. Trimming stripped 3 bases from V and 5 bases from J, with 11 bases between. The CDR3 is CAWRTSKDQPQHF. CDR3 sequence (DNA): TGTGCCTGGAGGACATCGAAAGATCAGCCCCAGCATTTT.

This clonotype was found a few times. This chain joins TRBV7-6 and TRBJ2-2, with D tentatively TRBD1 or TRBD2 (5 bases each). The CDR3 sequence is 16 residues long. CDR1 SGHVS and CDR2 FNYEAQ come from the germline V gene. V was clipped by 5 bases and J by 6 bases, with 19 bases between them. The CDR3 DNA reads TGTGCCAGCAGCCTAGGGACGCCCGGTTCGGCCGGGGAGCTGTTTTTT. Translation gives CASSLGTPGSAGELFF.

This chain links TRBV7-2 with TRBJ2-2, with 7 bases fitting TRBD2. V was pared by 5 bases and J by 0 bases, with 3 bases of the junction left unmatched. The CDR3 is made up of 15 amino acids. Germline lookup yields CDR1 SGHTA and CDR2 FQGNSA. The CDR3 nucleotides read TGTGCCAGCAGCGCAAGCGGGGCGAACACCGGGGAGCTGTTTTTT. Residues: CASSASGANTGELFF.

V is TRBV10-3 and J is TRBJ2-7; perhaps TRBD1 as D (6 bases). The CDR3 has 13 amino acids. Trimming stripped 3 bases from V and 3 bases from J, with 9 bases between. Germline values: CDR1 ENHRY, CDR2 SYGVKD. The CDR3 bases are TGTGCCATCAGTGAACAGGGTTACTACGAGCAGTACTTC. Its protein is CAISEQGYYEQYF.

The rearrangement uses TRBV13 and TRBJ1-2, with D hard to call. V shed 5 bases and J shed 3 bases, with 16 bases lying between them. This CDR3 is 15 amino acids long. Germline CDR1 and CDR2: PRHDT and FYEKMQ (reference sequence). CDR3 region: CASSLYPTEDYGYTF. CDR3 DNA sequence: TGTGCCAGCAGCCTATACCCAACAGAAGACTATGGCTACACCTTC. Supplemented by reference TRBV13 and TRBJ1-2, the full variable domain reads AAGVIQSPRHLIKEKRETATLKCYPIPRHDTVYWYQQGPGQDPQFLISFYEKMQSDKGSIPDRFSAQQFSDYHSELNMSSLELGDSALYFCASSLYPTEDYGYTFGSGTRLTVV.

In this sample, this clonotype turned up many times. In DNA form, the CDR3 reads TGTGCCAGCAGCCCCGGACTAGGGGAAAAGTTCTTC. This codes for CASSPGLGEKFF. The gene calls are TRBV7-2 and TRBJ2-1; the match to TRBD2 covers 7 bases. The germline gives CDR1 SGHTA, CDR2 FQGNSA. This CDR3 region has 12 residues. V dropped 5 bases and J dropped 14; count of bases not matched to a gene: 9.

The CDR3 DNA reads as TGTGCCAGCAGTTTAAACAGGGAAAATTCACCCCTCCACTTT. Protein: CASSLNRENSPLHF. The chain carries TRBV12-3 or TRBV12-4 and TRBJ1-6, with a possible D match to TRBD1 (6 bases). The length of the CDR3 is 14 residues. Trimming left V 2 bases short and J 7 bases short, with 9 bases between.

This chain joins TRBV12-3 or TRBV12-4 and TRBJ2-7; 14 bases map to TRBD2. V lost 5 bases, J lost 6 bases, and 6 bases stayed unmatched. This CDR3 spans 15 amino acids. CDR3 DNA sequence: TGTGCCAGCAGTAGTTCGACTAGCGGGAGGGCCGAGCAGTACTTC. Translating gives CASSSSTSGRAEQYF.

The chain joins TRBV7-2 to TRBJ2-7, with D uncertain. V was trimmed by 6 bases and J by 6 bases, leaving 18 bases between them. Per germline, CDR1 SGHTA and CDR2 FQGNSA. The length of the CDR3 is 14 residues. CDR3 loop: CASSYNTLGAEQYF. Written as DNA, the CDR3 is TGTGCCAGCAGTTATAACACCCTAGGCGCCGAGCAGTACTTC.

This clonotype appeared a few times. The CDR3 reads CASSLRDFNSPLHF. CDR3 bases: TGTGCCAGCAGCCTCCGGGACTTCAATTCACCCCTCCACTTT. This chain connects TRBV7-9 to TRBJ1-6; tentatively, D is TRBD1 (5 bases). CDR3 size: 14 residues. Germline V lookup: CDR1 SEHNR, CDR2 FQNEAQ (reference sequence). Trimming cost V 5 bases and J 7 bases, with 12 bases left between them.

This clonotype was found many times. The rearrangement uses TRBV12-3 or TRBV12-4 and TRBJ2-1; 9 bases are shared with TRBD1. Trimming took 3 bases from V and 5 from J; bases not matched to a gene: 5. This CDR3 has 15 residues. CDR3 in amino acids: CASSLPRQGDNEQFF. CDR3 nucleotide sequence: TGTGCCAGCAGTTTGCCCCGACAGGGGGACAATGAGCAGTTCTTC.

There are a few counts of this clonotype. This sequence joins TRBV6-2 or TRBV6-3 and TRBJ2-5; 15 bases match TRBD2. CDR3 length: 18 residues. The V gene's germline CDR1 is MNHEY and CDR2 SVGEGT. The V gene end was trimmed by 4 bases and the J gene end by 4 bases; junction bases not matched to a gene: 10. CDR3 residues: CASSSLPGLAGGRETQYF. Here the CDR3 DNA reads TGTGCCAGCAGTTCCCTCCCGGGACTAGCGGGGGGTCGAGAGACCCAGTACTTC.

This clonotype was counted ten times or more. The genes are TRBV29-1 and TRBJ2-1; D is possibly TRBD1 (5 bases). In germline, CDR1 is SQVTM, CDR2 ANQGSEA. CDR3 length: 13 residues. CDR3 sequence (DNA): TGCAGTTTTATAGACAGAGCTGACAATGAGCAGTTCTTC. It specifies CSFIDRADNEQFF.

There are many counts of this clonotype. This chain's CDR3 is CASSKTGLENQPQHF. In DNA, the CDR3 is TGTGCCAGTAGTAAGACAGGGCTCGAGAATCAGCCCCAGCATTTT. The chain is built from TRBV19 and TRBJ1-5, with TRBD1 matching 7 bases. The CDR3 has 15 amino acids. V was clipped by 4 bases and J by 4 bases; unmatched bases: 7. Germline CDR1 LNHDA, CDR2 SQIVND (reference sequence).

This rearrangement joins TRBV5-1 to TRBJ2-3; the D call may be TRBD1 or TRBD2 (5 bases each). The CDR3 has 13 amino acids. Germline V CDR1 and CDR2: SGHRS, YFSETQ. V was shortened by 6 bases and J by 7 bases, with 15 bases between the two germline ends. The CDR3: CASTRGGNHTQYF. The CDR3 bases are TGCGCCAGCACCCGGGGCGGTAATCATACGCAGTATTTT.

This clonotype was observed a handful of times. V is TRBV4-3 and J is TRBJ2-1; maybe TRBD1 (6 bases). Per germline, CDR1 LGHNA and CDR2 YSLEER. The V end lost 0 bases, the J end lost 4 bases, and 10 bases lay between the germline ends. The CDR3 runs to 15 residues. The CDR3 is CASSQEQGLYNEQFF. The CDR3, as DNA: TGCGCCAGCAGCCAAGAACAGGGTCTTTACAATGAGCAGTTCTTC.

This clonotype was counted many times. This chain connects TRBV28 to TRBJ2-7; D is undetermined. Trimming pared 1 base from V and 5 bases from J, leaving 6 bases between. This CDR3 has 12 residues. CDR1 MDHEN and CDR2 SYDVKM come from the germline V gene. The CDR3 is CASSLLGDEQYF. DNA of the CDR3: TGTGCCAGCAGTTTATTAGGAGACGAGCAGTACTTC. Full variable domain (rest looked up from reference TRBV28 and TRBJ2-7): DVKVTQSSRYLVKRTGEKVFLECVQDMDHENMFWYRQDPGLGLRLIYFSYDVKMKEKGDIPEGYSVSREKKERFSLILESASTNQTSMYLCASSLLGDEQYFGPGTRLTVT.

This clonotype occurred many times. The rearrangement joins TRBV7-2 to TRBJ2-5; D call uncertain. Germline assignment: CDR1 SGHTA and CDR2 FQGNSA. This CDR3 contains 16 residues. With 2 bases removed from V and 4 bases from J, the gap between germline ends came to 17 bases. In nucleotides, the CDR3 is TGTGCCAGCAGCTTATTAGGTGGCGCGGTAGGAGAGACCCAGTACTTC. Protein product: CASSLLGGAVGETQYF.

This clonotype came up many times. The chain recombines TRBV7-2 with TRBJ2-7; 9 nucleotides agree with TRBD2. The CDR3 is made up of 15 amino acids. J gave up 3 bases and V 2 bases, and 5 bases lay outside the gene matches. Germline loops: CDR1 SGHTA, CDR2 FQGNSA. The CDR3 sequence: CASSLQASGVYEQYF. CDR3 sequence (DNA): TGTGCCAGCAGCTTACAGGCTAGCGGGGTCTACGAGCAGTACTTC.

This clonotype turned up a few times. The chain is built from TRBV7-2 and TRBJ2-7, with a tentative D call TRBD1 (6 bases). Germline V lookup: CDR1 SGHTA, CDR2 FQGNSA. The CDR3 contains 14 residues. Trimming took off 5 bases at V and 6 bases at J, with 17 bases between the two ends. The CDR3 is CASSPQGQMGEQYF. The CDR3 nucleotides are TGTGCCAGCAGCCCCCAAGGACAGATGGGCGAGCAGTACTTC.

This clonotype has just a few counts. The chain links TRBV19 to TRBJ2-2, with 7 positions matching TRBD1. V lost 4 bases and J lost 9; bases outside the gene matches: 8. Germline V lookup: CDR1 LNHDA, CDR2 SQIVND (reference sequence). The CDR3 sequence is 14 residues long. CDR3 sequence: CASSNGDSHRELFF. The CDR3 DNA follows: TGTGCCAGTAGTAATGGGGACAGCCACCGGGAGCTGTTTTTT.